The sequence of this TCR beta chain was determined in a study of blood T cell repertoires in COVID-19. Study summary: Samples representing acute and convalescent COVID-19 were sourced from the United States, Italy and Spain.

Germline V gene data show CDR1 as SNHLY and CDR2 as FYNNEI. This CDR3 is 15 amino acids long. The junction had 5 bases not matched to a gene; V was cut back by 6 bases and J by 2 bases. This clone occurred once. Some clones are missing from TCRdb's copy, which holds only in-frame ones; the method was immunoSEQ multiplex PCR. The data contain around 30,000 clones, roughly 87% of them seen just once; the ten biggest clones take up around 20%. The source material was peripheral blood. The sequence came from a man at least 80 years old with acute or convalescent COVID-19. The gene calls are TRBV2 and TRBJ1-3; 9 nucleotides agree with TRBD1. CDR3 loop: CASRPGQGTGNTIYF. Written as DNA, the CDR3 is TGTGCCAGCAGACCGGGACAGGGAACTGGAAACACCATATATTTT.